This T cell receptor beta chain was identified in a study of cytomegalovirus exposure and HLA in healthy donors. 60 Vbeta and 13 Jbeta primers were used in PCR. Produced via immunoSEQ multiplex PCR; TCRdb's table is partial and in-frame only. The listing records about 170,000 clones. Trimming shortened V by 3 bases and J by 2 bases, and 12 bases separated the two germline ends. This CDR3 is 15 amino acids long. Germline CDR1 reads KGHSH; CDR2 reads LQKENI. The chain uses TRBV18 and TRBJ2-3, with D perhaps TRBD1 (7 bases). Material: PBMCs. The sequence came from a young woman in good health and CMV-seropositive. The CDR3 DNA follows: TGTGCCAGCTCACCCCCAGGGGGGTTCACAGATACGCAGTATTTT. Its protein is CASSPPGGFTDTQYF.